A single sample gave rise to the 24 T cell receptor beta chains below, sequenced in a study of human T cells and chemical hapten exposure. The time point here: pre-sensitization, week 0. Treatment of the sample: therapeutic diphenylcyclopropenone sensitization with weekly scalp DPC. TCRdb independently ran MiXCR on the RACE reads; one entry per CDR3 protein. Of more than 250,000 distinct CDR3 sequences detected, over 7.5% appear once; the ten largest clones hold approximately 1.2%. Sequences were derived from whole blood, sampled in connection with sensitization to the hapten diphenylcyclopropenone (DPC). The receptors here all came from a man aged 18 to 30 with alopecia areata. Some clones in this sample may be carry-over from other donors' samples.

This rearrangement joins TRBV6-5 to TRBJ2-1, with D unresolved. The V and J ends lost 2 bases and 0 bases respectively, with 8 bases between them. There are 15 residues in the CDR3. Germline-derived CDR1 and CDR2 are MNHEY and SVGAGI. As DNA, the CDR3 is TGTGCCAGCAGTTACGACCACAGCTCCTACAATGAGCAGTTCTTC. Protein sequence: CASSYDHSSYNEQFF.

The chain employs TRBV15 and TRBJ2-3; 10 bases are shared with TRBD2. From germline, CDR1 is LNHNV and CDR2 YYDKDF (reference sequence). With V trimmed by 4 bases and J by 6 bases, 7 bases remained unmatched. There are 15 residues in the CDR3. CDR3 sequence: CATSTLAGTPDTQYF. The DNA of the CDR3 is TGTGCCACCAGCACACTAGCGGGGACGCCCGATACGCAGTATTTT.

This chain joins TRBV9 and TRBJ2-7; 7 bases agree with TRBD1. CDR1 SGDLS and CDR2 YYNGEE come from the germline V gene. The ends lost 3 bases at V and 0 bases at J; junction bases unmatched: 6. This CDR3 spans 15 amino acids. The CDR3 DNA reads TGTGCCAGCAGCGCCGGGTACAGGGGCTCCTACGAGCAGTACTTC. Its translation is CASSAGYRGSYEQYF.

There are a few counts of this clonotype. The chain links TRBV7-9 to TRBJ2-7; possibly TRBD1 or TRBD2 for D (5 bases each). The CDR3 length is 14 residues. CDR1 and CDR2 (germline): SEHNR, FQNEAQ (reference sequence). Trimming shortened V by 1 base and J by 7 bases, and 14 bases separated the two germline ends. The DNA for the CDR3 is TGTGCCAGCAGCTTAGTGACGGGGCTTACGGAGCAGTACTTC. This encodes CASSLVTGLTEQYF.

This clonotype was found a few times. The chain employs TRBV6-2 or TRBV6-3 and TRBJ1-6, with D maybe TRBD1 (6 bases). CDR3 size: 19 residues. Germline V lookup: CDR1 MNHEY, CDR2 SVGEGT. Trimming removed 3 bases from V and 0 bases from J, with 18 bases in between. The CDR3 is CASSYSTDRGSSYNSPLHF. DNA of the CDR3: TGTGCCAGCAGTTATTCGACGGACAGAGGAAGCTCCTATAATTCACCCCTCCACTTT.

This clonotype was detected only a few times. V gene TRBV5-6 combines with J gene TRBJ2-4; unclear D gene. The V gene's germline CDR1 is SGHDT and CDR2 YYEEEE. This CDR3 comprises 15 residues. Trimming removed 6 bases from V and 0 bases from J, with 13 bases in between. CDR3 DNA: TGTGCCAGCAACAGCCGCCTCCTAGCCAAAAACATTCAGTACTTC. It codes for CASNSRLLAKNIQYF.

This clonotype was counted only a few times. The chain has TRBV7-2 and TRBJ1-1; 9 bases are shared with TRBD1. The CDR3 extends over 14 amino acids. CDR1 SGHTA and CDR2 FQGNSA come from the germline V gene. The V and J ends lost 4 bases and 12 bases, in that order; junction bases with no gene match: 12. CDR3 in amino acids: CASSYTGGARSPFF. In DNA form, the CDR3 reads TGTGCCAGCAGCTACACAGGGGGCGCAAGGTCACCTTTCTTT.

CDR3 DNA sequence: TGTGCCAGCAGTTACTCCGACAGGGTAGATGAGCAGTTCTTC. This sequence encodes CASSYSDRVDEQFF. The chain combines TRBV6-5 with TRBJ2-1; TRBD1 matches at 7 bases. V lost 0 bases to trimming and J lost 8 bases; unmatched junction nucleotides: 4. CDR1 is MNHEY and CDR2 is SVGAGI in the germline V gene. The CDR3 runs to 14 residues.

The chain recombines TRBV7-8 with TRBJ2-3; 10 bases line up with TRBD2. Germline loops: CDR1 SGHVS, CDR2 FQNEAQ. There are 15 residues in the CDR3. Trimming removed 8 bases from V and 4 bases from J; junction bases left unmatched: 9. In DNA form, the CDR3 reads TGTGCCAGCCATTGGGCTAGCGGGGGAGCAGATACGCAGTATTTT. Protein sequence: CASHWASGGADTQYF.

This clonotype was counted ten times or more. The J gene is TRBJ1-1, the V gene TRBV6-2 or TRBV6-3, with D hard to call. The CDR3 extends over 13 amino acids. Germline CDR1 reads MNHEY; CDR2 reads SVGEGT. V lost 2 bases and J 4 bases, leaving 8 bases between the germline ends. CDR3 DNA: TGTGCCAGCAGTTACAGGGAGTTCACTGAAGCTTTCTTT. This codes for CASSYREFTEAFF.

In DNA, the CDR3 is TGTGCCAGCAGCTCTCCGGGCGATTGGAACGAAAAACTGTTTTTT. It is translated as CASSSPGDWNEKLFF. The chain has TRBV7-9 and TRBJ1-4; D unresolved. CDR3 length: 15 residues. CDR1 and CDR2 (germline): SEHNR, FQNEAQ (reference sequence). With 4 bases removed from V and 8 bases from J, the gap between germline ends came to 17 bases.

Many counts were recorded for this clonotype. The genes are TRBV6-1 and TRBJ1-5; 10 bases are a match to TRBD1. The length of the CDR3 is 10 residues. V was pared by 8 bases and J by 16 bases, with 5 bases of the junction left unmatched. Looked up from germline, CDR1 is MNHNS and CDR2 is SASEGT. The CDR3 DNA reads TGTGCCAGCGGAGGGACAGGGGAACATTTT. It translates to CASGGTGEHF.

The J gene is TRBJ1-2, the V gene TRBV6-2 or TRBV6-3, with 9 bases fitting TRBD1. Germline assignment: CDR1 MNHEY and CDR2 SVGEGT. The CDR3 is 14 residues long. V lost 10 bases, J lost 3 bases, and 9 bases stayed unmatched. The DNA of the CDR3 is TGTGCCACCCTACCGACAGGGGGACACTATGGCTACACCTTC. Translation: CATLPTGGHYGYTF.

This clonotype was recorded at least ten times. The CDR3 DNA is TGTGCCAGCAGCTTTAGGGGGATCAGGGGATCCATGAACACTGAAGCTTTCTTT. Translation gives CASSFRGIRGSMNTEAFF. This chain uses TRBV11-2 with TRBJ1-1; a weak D match, TRBD1 (6 bases). Germline CDR1 and CDR2: SGHAT and FQNNGV. CDR3 length equals 18 residues. V lost 3 bases, J lost 0 bases, and 20 bases lay in between.

This clonotype has a handful of counts. The chain is built from TRBV5-1 and TRBJ2-7; possibly TRBD1 or TRBD2 for D (5 bases each). This CDR3 is built from 14 residues. Per germline, CDR1 SGHRS and CDR2 YFSETQ. The V end lost 2 bases, the J end lost 0 bases, and 9 bases lay between the germline ends. CDR3 in DNA: TGCGCCAGCAGCTTCGGGACCGTCTCCTACGAGCAGTACTTC. Its translation: CASSFGTVSYEQYF.

The J gene is TRBJ1-1, the V gene TRBV7-6, with D unresolved. The V and J ends lost 5 bases and 1 base respectively, with 14 bases between them. The CDR3 length is 15 residues. The germline V gene has CDR1 SGHVS and CDR2 FNYEAQ. CDR3 in amino acids: CASSPDISRNTEAFF. The CDR3 DNA is TGTGCCAGCAGCCCAGATATATCACGGAACACTGAAGCTTTCTTT.

This chain connects TRBV27 to TRBJ2-5, with D tentatively TRBD2 (6 bases). Between the trimmed V and J ends, which lost 4 bases and 2 bases, there was a span of 17 bases. Germline V gives CDR1 MNHEY, CDR2 SMNVEV (reference sequence). This CDR3 region has 16 residues. For the CDR3, the DNA is TGTGCCAGCAGTTCCTTCAGGAGGGAGATTCAAGAGACCCAGTACTTC. This encodes CASSSFRREIQETQYF.

The chain has TRBV2 and TRBJ2-7; 8 nucleotides align to TRBD1. Germline trimming cut 7 bases from V and 2 bases from J; bases unmatched to any gene: 4. CDR3 length equals 13 residues. Germline V lookup: CDR1 SNHLY, CDR2 FYNNEI. CDR3 amino acids: CASTDRGPYEQYF. CDR3 nucleotide sequence: TGTGCCAGCACCGACAGGGGCCCCTACGAGCAGTACTTC. Based on the CDR3 plus reference TRBV2 and TRBJ2-7, the full variable domain is EPEVTQTPSHQVTQMGQEVILRCVPISNHLYFYWYRQILGQKVEFLVSFYNNEISEKSEIFDDQFSVERPDGSNFTLKIRSTKLEDSAMYFCASTDRGPYEQYFGPGTRLTVT.

This chain uses TRBV14 with TRBJ1-2, with 7 positions matching TRBD1. Germline CDR1 and CDR2: SGHDN and FVKESK. J gave up 2 bases and V 4 bases, and 7 bases lay outside the gene matches. This CDR3 has 15 residues. For the CDR3, the DNA is TGTGCCAGCAGCCCCACCGGGACAGCAAACTATGGCTACACCTTC. Translated: CASSPTGTANYGYTF.

V and J are TRBV3-1 and TRBJ1-4; D possibly corresponds to TRBD1 (5 bases). The germline V gene has CDR1 LGHDT and CDR2 YNNKEL (reference sequence). The V end lost 0 bases, the J end lost 10 bases, and 15 bases lay between the germline ends. This CDR3 is built from 15 residues. The CDR3 here is CASSQEPGTPGKLFF. In DNA, the CDR3 is TGTGCCAGCAGCCAAGAGCCAGGGACGCCTGGAAAACTGTTTTTT. Based on the CDR3 plus reference TRBV3-1 and TRBJ1-4, the full variable domain is DTAVSQTPKYLVTQMGNDKSIKCEQNLGHDTMYWYKQDSKKFLKIMFSYNNKELIINETVPNRFSPKSPDKAHLNLHINSLELGDSAVYFCASSQEPGTPGKLFFGSGTQLSVL.

This sequence joins TRBV10-2 and TRBJ2-7; TRBD1 agrees at 9 bases. Germline loops: CDR1 WSHSY, CDR2 SAAADI. With 7 bases clipped from V and 6 bases from J, the junction kept 4 bases outside the gene matches. This CDR3 is built from 12 residues. As DNA, the CDR3 is TGCGCCAGCAACACAGGGGGCCTCGAGCAGTACGTC. Encoded protein: CASNTGGLEQYV.

The chain combines TRBV4-3 with TRBJ1-6; D unclear. The V end was cut by 3 bases, the J end by 9 bases, with 12 bases between. CDR1 LGHNA and CDR2 YSLEER come from the germline V gene. The CDR3 length is 14 residues. CDR3 DNA: TGCGCCAGCAGCCAGAGGGAGGAACGTTCACCCCTCCACTTT. Its translation is CASSQREERSPLHF.

J is TRBJ2-1 and V is TRBV7-2, with D possibly matching TRBD2 (5 bases). The CDR3 is 17 amino acids. Trimming removed 5 bases from V and 0 bases from J, with 17 bases in between. Germline loops: CDR1 SGHTA, CDR2 FQGNSA. CDR3 protein: CASSLTEEDGSYNEQFF. The CDR3 DNA sequence: TGTGCCAGCAGCCTAACAGAGGAGGACGGCTCCTACAATGAGCAGTTCTTC.

The table lists this clonotype with many counts. The gene calls are TRBV20-1 and TRBJ2-1; 10 bases are a match to TRBD1. CDR1 is DFQATT and CDR2 is SNEGSKA in the germline V gene (reference sequence). The length of the CDR3 is 14 residues. Trimming at V came to 3 bases and at J to 6 bases, leaving 5 bases not matched to a gene. The CDR3 coding sequence is TGCAGTGCTAGGACAGGGGACAGGGGCAATGAGCAGTTCTTC. Residues: CSARTGDRGNEQFF.